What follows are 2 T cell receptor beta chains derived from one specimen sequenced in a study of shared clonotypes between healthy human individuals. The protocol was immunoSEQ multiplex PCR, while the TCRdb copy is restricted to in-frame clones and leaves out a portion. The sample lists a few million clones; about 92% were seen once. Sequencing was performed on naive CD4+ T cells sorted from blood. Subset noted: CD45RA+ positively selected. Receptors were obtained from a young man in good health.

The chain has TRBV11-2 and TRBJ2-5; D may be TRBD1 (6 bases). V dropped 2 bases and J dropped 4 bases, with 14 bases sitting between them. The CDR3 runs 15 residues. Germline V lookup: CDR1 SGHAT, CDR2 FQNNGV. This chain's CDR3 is CASSLFRQGLETQYF. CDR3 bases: TGTGCCAGCAGCTTATTTCGTCAGGGGTTAGAGACCCAGTACTTC.

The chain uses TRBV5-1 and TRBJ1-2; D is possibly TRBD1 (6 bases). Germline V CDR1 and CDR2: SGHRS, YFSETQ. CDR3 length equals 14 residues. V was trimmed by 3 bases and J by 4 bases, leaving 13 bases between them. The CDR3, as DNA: TGCGCCAGCAGCTCGGGGGGCGCAGGCTATGGCTACACCTTC. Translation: CASSSGGAGYGYTF.